The rows below give T cell receptor beta chains drawn from one sample of a study of blood T cell repertoires in COVID-19. The assay was immunoSEQ multiplex PCR, and TCRdb's table has in-frame clones only and misses some. The table lists approximately 190,000 clones, 82% of them singletons. Sequences were obtained from PBMCs or T cells enriched from blood (not recorded which). The source of these receptors is a woman in her fifties or sixties with acute COVID-19. Each CDR3 is given with its conserved first and last residue. The D gene is left open where the match is weak. Only part of the rows carry a size: once, few, many, or a class if the clone is expanded.

V	D	size	J	DNA	CDR3
TRBV9	TRBD1	.	TRBJ1-2	TGTGCCAGCAGCGTGACCCAGGGGGCTGGCTATGGCTACACCTTC	CASSVTQGAGYGYTF
TRBV9	TRBD1	.	TRBJ1-1	TGTGCCAGCAGCGCACAACCGGGACAGGGGAACACTGAAGCTTTCTTT	CASSAQPGQGNTEAFF
TRBV4-1	TRBD1	few	TRBJ1-1	TGCGCCAGCAGCCAACAGGGGGCCACTGAAGCTTTCTTT	CASSQQGATEAFF
TRBV7-9	.	.	TRBJ2-7	TGTGCCAGCAGCTCCTCGGGAGCTACCTACGAGCAGTACTTC	CASSSSGATYEQYF
TRBV7-9	TRBD1	few	TRBJ1-2	TGTGCCAGCAGCTTAGATTATCAGGGGGCGAGTGGCTACACCTTC	CASSLDYQGASGYTF
TRBV21-1	.	.	TRBJ1-1	TGTGCCAGCACACCGGGACAGGGCCTTCCACAGGCCGAGAACACTGAAGCTTTCTTT	CASTPGQGLPQAENTEAFF
TRBV19	.	once	TRBJ2-3	TGTGCCAGTAGTGAGGCGGCAGATACGCAGTATTTT	CASSEAADTQYF
TRBV24-1	TRBD1	.	TRBJ1-1	TGTGCCACCAGAAGAGACGACAGGGACACTGAAGCTTTCTTT	CATRRDDRDTEAFF
TRBV7-9	.	once	TRBJ1-3	TGTGCCAGCAGCTCCCTAGGCCAAATTGACTCTGGAAACACCATATATTTT	CASSSLGQIDSGNTIYF
TRBV19	.	.	TRBJ1-3	TGTGCCAGTAATTCAGGGATCGGAAACACCATATATTTT	CASNSGIGNTIYF
TRBV4-2	TRBD2	.	TRBJ2-6	TGTGCCAGCAGCCAAGGAGGCGGGGGCTCTGGGGCCAACGTCCTGACTTTC	CASSQGGGGSGANVLTF
TRBV7-2	TRBD2	.	TRBJ2-3	TGTGCCAGCAGCCGGACTAGCGGGGCTAGCACAGATACGCAGTATTTT	CASSRTSGASTDTQYF
TRBV2	.	few	TRBJ1-4	TGTGCCAGCAGTCTAAGGACAGAAGAAAAACTGTTTTTT	CASSLRTEEKLFF
TRBV7-2	.	few	TRBJ2-7	TGTGCCAGCAGCTTTAGTCACGAGCAGTACTTC	CASSFSHEQYF
TRBV5-8	.	.	TRBJ1-2	TGTGCCAGCAGGGCTACGTGGGCAGCCTCGAATGGCTACACCTTC	CASRATWAASNGYTF
TRBV29-1	TRBD1	once	TRBJ1-1	TGCAGCGTTGGGACAGGGATACACGCTTTCTTT	CSVGTGIHAFF
TRBV2	TRBD2	.	TRBJ2-7	TGTGCCAGCAGAAGACTAGCGGGAGGAAGGAACGAGCAGTACTTC	CASRRLAGGRNEQYF
TRBV21-1	.	.	TRBJ1-5	TGTGCCAGCAGCAAAGGAGGGACAGGGGGCGCGAGCAATCAGCCCCAGCATTTT	CASSKGGTGGASNQPQHF
TRBV2	.	.	TRBJ2-5	TGTGCCAGCAGTGAAGTTGCGGGGGCCCAAGAGACCCAGTACTTC	CASSEVAGAQETQYF
TRBV11-3	TRBD1	.	TRBJ1-1	TGTGCCAGCAGCCCTACCGGGACAGGGTTGAACACTGAAGCTTTCTTT	CASSPTGTGLNTEAFF
TRBV9	TRBD1	.	TRBJ1-3	TGTGCCAGCAGCGTATCCCCTACAGGGGCTGGAAACACCATATATTTT	CASSVSPTGAGNTIYF
TRBV9	.	few	TRBJ1-6	TGTGCCAGCAGCCCGAGAAGTGGAGGTTCCGTTAATTCACCCCTCCACTTT	CASSPRSGGSVNSPLHF
TRBV6-5	.	.	TRBJ1-2	TGTGCCAGCAGTTACTCGTACAGGGACTATGGCTACACCTTC	CASSYSYRDYGYTF
TRBV6-2/TRBV6-3	TRBD1	.	TRBJ1-3	TGTGCCAGCAGCTCCGACAGGGCGGGTGGAAACACCATATATTTT	CASSSDRAGGNTIYF
TRBV18	.	.	TRBJ2-5	TGTGCCAGCTCAAATACAGGGGGGGAAGAGACCCAGTACTTC	CASSNTGGEETQYF
TRBV7-6	.	.	TRBJ2-1	TGTGCCAGCAGTCAAAGACGACTACCCCGCAATGAGCAGTTCTTC	CASSQRRLPRNEQFF
TRBV6-5	.	.	TRBJ2-2	TGTGCCAGCAGCCCCCAGGGGTCCGGGGAGCTGTTTTTT	CASSPQGSGELFF
TRBV13	TRBD2	.	TRBJ2-7	TGTGCCAGCAGCCCCGGAATAGCGGGGCCCCTAATAAACGAGCAGTACTTC	CASSPGIAGPLINEQYF
TRBV11-3	.	once	TRBJ1-6	TGTGCCAGCAGCCCAGGCATTTCCCTCCACTTT	CASSPGISLHF
TRBV7-9	.	.	TRBJ1-1	TGTGCCAGCAGCTTCCGACCGGCGCGGGATCCGAACACTGAAGCTTTCTTT	CASSFRPARDPNTEAFF
TRBV29-1	.	.	TRBJ2-7	TGCAGCGTTGCCGGGGTGGGGTCTACCTACGAGCAGTACTTC	CSVAGVGSTYEQYF
TRBV28	TRBD2	.	TRBJ2-1	TGTGCCAGCAGTTATCCTAGCGGGGGGCAAAATGAGCAGTTCTTC	CASSYPSGGQNEQFF
TRBV9	TRBD1	few	TRBJ1-6	TGTGCCAGCAGCGTAGGGGGACAGGGGTCCACACCCCTCCACTTT	CASSVGGQGSTPLHF
TRBV11-2	TRBD1	.	TRBJ1-1	TGTGCCAGCAGCCGGGACAGGAGGACTGAAGCTTTCTTT	CASSRDRRTEAFF
TRBV9	.	once	TRBJ1-3	TGTGCCAGCAGCCATAGGAGGGTTCTGAGTCCCACGGGTGGAGGAAACACCATATATTTT	CASSHRRVLSPTGGGNTIYF
TRBV30	.	.	TRBJ1-3	TGTGCCTGGAGTCCCCAGGGGCCGTCTGGAAACACCATATATTTT	CAWSPQGPSGNTIYF
TRBV28	.	.	TRBJ1-2	TGTGCCAGCAGTCAGGACTATGGCTACACCTTC	CASSQDYGYTF
TRBV10-1	.	.	TRBJ2-3	TGCGCCAGCGGCCACTTGGCGGGGAGCACAGATACGCAGTATTTT	CASGHLAGSTDTQYF
TRBV5-1	.	once	TRBJ1-2	TGCGCCAGCAGCCTGTGGACAGCTAACTATGGCTACACCTTC	CASSLWTANYGYTF
TRBV9	.	.	TRBJ1-5	TGTGCCAGCAGCGTAGAATGGGGAGCAAGGAATCAGCCCCAGCATTTT	CASSVEWGARNQPQHF